This TCR beta chain was retrieved from a study of blood T cells in healthy people across ages. The second PCR ran about 6 to 12 cycles with a sample-barcoded 5' primer and J-beta primers. Each cDNA was tagged by a template-switch adaptor containing 12 random nucleotides. TCRdb reprocessed the 5' RACE reads via MiXCR and lists one record per CDR3 protein. Of about 540,000 distinct CDR3 sequences in the sample, under 30% were seen once. Study-level findings and limits: Reliance upon unsorted PBMCs precluded definitive naive versus antigen-experienced comparison. Estimates of diversity drawn from one million T cells were considered underestimates.

This clonotype turned up a few times. Its antigen remains unknown. The CDR3 length is 17 residues. The V gene's germline CDR1 is SGHTA and CDR2 FQGNSA. Unmatched junction bases numbered 6, after V lost 5 bases and J lost 2 bases. The sample was also reused in another study, on T cells of mothers and their children.

Sequences were obtained from blood. The receptor was derived from a boy aged 5-17 years in good health. The chain joins TRBV7-2 to TRBJ2-5, with 15 bases matching TRBD2. This CDR3 reads CASSAPGLAGGQETQYF. The CDR3 region has the DNA TGTGCCAGCAGCGCCCCGGGACTAGCGGGGGGTCAAGAGACCCAGTACTTC.